These T cell receptor beta chains were read from a single sample in a study of cytomegalovirus exposure and HLA in healthy donors. The data were produced by immunoSEQ multiplex PCR, yet TCRdb's version contains in-frame clones alone and is incomplete. The table includes tens of thousands of clones, about 63% detected once. The sequencing input was PBMCs. Source of these receptors: a man aged 45-65 years in good health and CMV-seropositive. CDR3s include the opening cysteine and the closing phenylalanine or tryptophan. D genes are given only for firm matches. Clone size is given for some rows only: seen once, a few or many times, or a class if the clone is expanded.

CDR3: CASSPEPTPNTEAFF
DNA: TGTGCCAGCAGCCCCGAACCAACACCGAACACTGAAGCTTTCTTT
length: 15
J: TRBJ1-1
V: TRBV4-2
size: .
D: .

CDR3: CASSLFPGQLYEQYF
DNA: TGTGCTAGCAGCTTATTTCCGGGACAGCTCTACGAGCAGTACTTC
length: 15
J: TRBJ2-7
V: TRBV7-7
size: .
D: TRBD1

CDR3: CATGRNEQFF
DNA: TGTGCCACCGGGAGGAATGAGCAGTTCTTC
length: 10
J: TRBJ2-1
V: TRBV7-9
size: .
D: TRBD2

CDR3: CASRIGQGVNDAQYF
DNA: TGTGCCAGCAGGATAGGACAGGGCGTTAACGACGCGCAGTATTTT
length: 15
J: TRBJ2-3
V: TRBV6-1
size: .
D: TRBD1

CDR3: CASSIGLADVAEQYF
DNA: TGTGCCAGCAGTATCGGACTAGCAGACGTCGCGGAGCAGTACTTC
length: 15
J: TRBJ2-7
V: TRBV27
size: .
D: TRBD2

CDR3: CASSYDRDLSEQYF
DNA: TGCGCCAGCAGCTACGACAGGGACCTCTCCGAGCAGTACTTC
length: 14
J: TRBJ2-7
V: TRBV5-1
size: few
D: TRBD1

CDR3: CSAGQGAKGYTF
DNA: TGCAGCGCCGGACAGGGGGCAAAGGGCTACACCTTC
length: 12
J: TRBJ1-2
V: TRBV29-1
size: .
D: TRBD1

CDR3: CASSEWTGGYTEAFF
DNA: TGTGCCAGCAGCGAGTGGACAGGGGGTTATACTGAAGCTTTCTTT
length: 15
J: TRBJ1-1
V: TRBV5-6
size: medium-sized
D: TRBD1

CDR3: CSVGSVSKLITF
DNA: TGCAGCGTTGGATCCGTAAGCAAATTGATTACCTTC
length: 12
J: TRBJ1-2
V: TRBV29-1
size: .
D: .

CDR3: CASSFYAGPYNEQFF
DNA: TGCGCCAGCAGCTTCTATGCGGGACCTTACAATGAGCAGTTCTTC
length: 15
J: TRBJ2-1
V: TRBV5-1
size: .
D: .